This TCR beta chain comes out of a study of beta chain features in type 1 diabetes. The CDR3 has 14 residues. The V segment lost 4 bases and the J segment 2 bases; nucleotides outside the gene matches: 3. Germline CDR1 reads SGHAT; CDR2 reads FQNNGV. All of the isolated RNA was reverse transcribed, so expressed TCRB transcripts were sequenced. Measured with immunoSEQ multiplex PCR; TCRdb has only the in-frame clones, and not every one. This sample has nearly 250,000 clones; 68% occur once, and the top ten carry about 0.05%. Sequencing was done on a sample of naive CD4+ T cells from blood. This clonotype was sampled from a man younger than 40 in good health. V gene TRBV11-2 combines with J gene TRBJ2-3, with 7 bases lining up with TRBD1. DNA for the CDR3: TGTGCCAGCAGCTCGGGACAGACCACAGATACGCAGTATTTT. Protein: CASSSGQTTDTQYF.